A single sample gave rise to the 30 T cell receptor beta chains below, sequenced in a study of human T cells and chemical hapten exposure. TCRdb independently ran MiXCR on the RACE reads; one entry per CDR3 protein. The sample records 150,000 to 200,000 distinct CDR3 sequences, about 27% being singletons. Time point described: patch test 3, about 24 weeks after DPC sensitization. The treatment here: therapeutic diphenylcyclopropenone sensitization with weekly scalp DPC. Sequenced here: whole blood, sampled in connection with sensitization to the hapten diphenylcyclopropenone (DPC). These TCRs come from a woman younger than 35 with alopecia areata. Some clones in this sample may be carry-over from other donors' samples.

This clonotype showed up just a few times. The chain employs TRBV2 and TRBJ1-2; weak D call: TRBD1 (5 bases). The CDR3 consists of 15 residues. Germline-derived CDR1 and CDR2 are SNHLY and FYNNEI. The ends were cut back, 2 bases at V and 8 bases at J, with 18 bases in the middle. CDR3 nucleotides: TGTGCCAGCAGTGAATACCGAGACAGCTATGGAGGCTACACCTTC. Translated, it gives CASSEYRDSYGGYTF. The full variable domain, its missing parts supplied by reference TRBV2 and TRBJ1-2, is EPEVTQTPSHQVTQMGQEVILRCVPISNHLYFYWYRQILGQKVEFLVSFYNNEISEKSEIFDDQFSVERPDGSNFTLKIRSTKLEDSAMYFCASSEYRDSYGGYTFGSGTRLTVV.

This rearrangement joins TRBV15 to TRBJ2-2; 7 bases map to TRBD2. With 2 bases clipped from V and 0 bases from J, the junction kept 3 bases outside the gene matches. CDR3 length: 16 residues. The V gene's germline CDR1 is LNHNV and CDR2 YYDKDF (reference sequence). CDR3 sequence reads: CATSRWGLSNTGELFF. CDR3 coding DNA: TGTGCCACCAGCAGATGGGGACTATCGAACACCGGGGAGCTGTTTTTT.

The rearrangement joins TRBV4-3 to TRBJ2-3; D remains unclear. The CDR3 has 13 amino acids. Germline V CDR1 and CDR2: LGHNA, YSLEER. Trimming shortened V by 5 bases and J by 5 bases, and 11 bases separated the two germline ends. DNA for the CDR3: TGCGCCAGCAGCATCAGTCCCGTAGATACGCAGTATTTT. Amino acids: CASSISPVDTQYF.

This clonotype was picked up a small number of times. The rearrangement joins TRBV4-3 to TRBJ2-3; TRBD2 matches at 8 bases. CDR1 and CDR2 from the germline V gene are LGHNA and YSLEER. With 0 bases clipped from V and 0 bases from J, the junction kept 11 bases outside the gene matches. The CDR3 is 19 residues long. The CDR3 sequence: CASSQDWVTSEVSTDTQYF. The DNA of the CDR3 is TGCGCCAGCAGCCAAGATTGGGTGACTAGCGAAGTTAGCACAGATACGCAGTATTTT.

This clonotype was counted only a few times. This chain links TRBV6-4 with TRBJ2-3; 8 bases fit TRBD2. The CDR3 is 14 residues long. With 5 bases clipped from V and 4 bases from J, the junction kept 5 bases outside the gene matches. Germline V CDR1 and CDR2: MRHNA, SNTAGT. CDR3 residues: CASSLQRGPDTQYF. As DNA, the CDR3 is TGTGCCAGCAGTCTTCAGCGGGGGCCAGATACGCAGTATTTT.

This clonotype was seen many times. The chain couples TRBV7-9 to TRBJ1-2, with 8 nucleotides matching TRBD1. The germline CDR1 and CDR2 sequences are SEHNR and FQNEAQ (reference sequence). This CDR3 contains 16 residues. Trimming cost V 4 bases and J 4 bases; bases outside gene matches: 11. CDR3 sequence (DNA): TGTGCCAGCAGCTGGTCCGGGCAGGGGGCCGGCTATGGCTACACCTTC. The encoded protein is CASSWSGQGAGYGYTF.

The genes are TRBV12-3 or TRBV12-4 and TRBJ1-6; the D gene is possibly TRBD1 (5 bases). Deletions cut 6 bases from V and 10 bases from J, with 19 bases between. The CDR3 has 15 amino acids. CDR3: CASSGGWTGESPLHF. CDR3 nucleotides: TGTGCCAGCAGCGGGGGATGGACCGGTGAATCACCCCTCCACTTT.

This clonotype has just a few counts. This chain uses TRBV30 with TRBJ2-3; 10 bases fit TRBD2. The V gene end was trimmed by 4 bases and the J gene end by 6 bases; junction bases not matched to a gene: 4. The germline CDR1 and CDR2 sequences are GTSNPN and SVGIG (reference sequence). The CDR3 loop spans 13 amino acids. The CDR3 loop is CAWTSGSFDTQYF. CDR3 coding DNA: TGTGCCTGGACTAGCGGGAGTTTTGATACGCAGTATTTT.

CDR3 sequence (DNA): TGTGCCAGCAGCTTAGCTAGCGACGGCTCCTACAATGAGCAGTTCTTC. It encodes CASSLASDGSYNEQFF. The chain employs TRBV7-2 and TRBJ2-1; D perhaps matches TRBD2 (5 bases). This CDR3 has 16 amino acids. The V end lost 0 bases, the J end lost 0 bases, and 9 bases lay between the germline ends. Germline lookup yields CDR1 SGHTA and CDR2 FQGNSA.

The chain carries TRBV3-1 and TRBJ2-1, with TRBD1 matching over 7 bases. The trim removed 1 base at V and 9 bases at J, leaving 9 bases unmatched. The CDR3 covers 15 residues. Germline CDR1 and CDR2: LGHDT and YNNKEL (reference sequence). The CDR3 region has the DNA TGTGCCAGCAGCCAAGCTGCCATAGGGGGCGGTGAGCAGTTCTTC. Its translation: CASSQAAIGGGEQFF.

The CDR3 reads CASSDGGGLGTDTQYF. CDR3 in DNA: TGTGCCAGCAGTGACGGCGGGGGGCTTGGTACAGATACGCAGTATTTT. The V gene is TRBV2, the J gene TRBJ2-3, with TRBD2 identical over 8 bases. The junction had 8 bases not matched to a gene; V was cut back by 3 bases and J by 3 bases. Germline CDR1 is SNHLY and CDR2 is FYNNEI. This CDR3 has 16 residues.

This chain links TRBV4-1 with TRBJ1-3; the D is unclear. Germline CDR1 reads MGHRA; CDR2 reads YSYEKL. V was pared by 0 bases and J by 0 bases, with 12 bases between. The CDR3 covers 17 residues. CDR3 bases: TGCGCCAGCAGCCAAGACAGGAGAACCGTCTCTGGAAACACCATATATTTT. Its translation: CASSQDRRTVSGNTIYF.

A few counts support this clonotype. CDR3 DNA: TGTGCCAGCAGCCTGGATAGCGGGAGAGACTACGAGCAGTACTTC. Residues: CASSLDSGRDYEQYF. The V gene is TRBV4-2, the J gene TRBJ2-7, with 9 positions matching TRBD2. CDR1 and CDR2 from the germline V gene are LGHNA and YNFKEQ. V shed 4 bases and J 3 bases; nucleotides not matched to a gene: 7. This CDR3 has 15 residues.

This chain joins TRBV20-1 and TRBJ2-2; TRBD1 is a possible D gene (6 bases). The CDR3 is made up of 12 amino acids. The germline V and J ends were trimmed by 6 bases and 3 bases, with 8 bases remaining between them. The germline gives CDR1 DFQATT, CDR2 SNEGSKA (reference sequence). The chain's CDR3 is CSARGYTGELFF. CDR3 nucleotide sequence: TGCAGTGCGAGGGGGTACACCGGGGAGCTGTTTTTT.

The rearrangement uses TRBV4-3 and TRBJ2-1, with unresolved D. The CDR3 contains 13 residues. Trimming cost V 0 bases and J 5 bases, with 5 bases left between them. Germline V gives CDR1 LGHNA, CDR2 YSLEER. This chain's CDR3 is CASSQDLNNEQFF. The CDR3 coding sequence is TGCGCCAGCAGCCAAGACCTTAACAATGAGCAGTTCTTC.

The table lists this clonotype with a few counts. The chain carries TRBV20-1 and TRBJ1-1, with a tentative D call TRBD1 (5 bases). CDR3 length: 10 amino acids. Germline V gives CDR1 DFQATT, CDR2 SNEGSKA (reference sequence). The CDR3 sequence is CGGEFTEAFF. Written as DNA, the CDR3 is TGCGGGGGGGAGTTCACTGAAGCTTTCTTT.

The CDR3, as DNA: TGTGCCACCAGTGAGTCCTCCCTCTTTGTTGAGCAGTTCTTC. Protein sequence: CATSESSLFVEQFF. V gene TRBV24-1 combines with J gene TRBJ2-1; D ambiguous. Germline loops: CDR1 KGHDR, CDR2 SFDVKD. Between the trimmed V and J ends, which lost 4 bases and 9 bases, there was a span of 15 bases. This CDR3 spans 14 amino acids.

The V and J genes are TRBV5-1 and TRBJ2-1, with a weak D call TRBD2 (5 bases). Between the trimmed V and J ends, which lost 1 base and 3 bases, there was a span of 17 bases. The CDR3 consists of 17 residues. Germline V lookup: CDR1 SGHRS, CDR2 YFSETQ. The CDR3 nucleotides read TGCGCCAGCAGCTTGAACAGAGCGGACTTAAACTACAATGAGCAGTTCTTC. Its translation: CASSLNRADLNYNEQFF.

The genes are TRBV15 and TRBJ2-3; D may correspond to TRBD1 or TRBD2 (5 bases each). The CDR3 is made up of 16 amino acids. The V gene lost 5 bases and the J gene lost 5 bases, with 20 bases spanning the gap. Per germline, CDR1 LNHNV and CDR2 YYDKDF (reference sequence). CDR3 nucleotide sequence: TGTGCCACCAGCTCGGCCGGGACCCCAGTGGGAGATACGCAGTATTTT. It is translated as CATSSAGTPVGDTQYF.

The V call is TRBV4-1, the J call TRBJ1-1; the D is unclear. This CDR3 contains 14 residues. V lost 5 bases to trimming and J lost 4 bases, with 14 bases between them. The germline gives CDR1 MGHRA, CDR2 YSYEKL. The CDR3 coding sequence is TGCGCCAGCAGCGCACAAAAGGGAAGCACTGAAGCTTTCTTT. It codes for CASSAQKGSTEAFF.

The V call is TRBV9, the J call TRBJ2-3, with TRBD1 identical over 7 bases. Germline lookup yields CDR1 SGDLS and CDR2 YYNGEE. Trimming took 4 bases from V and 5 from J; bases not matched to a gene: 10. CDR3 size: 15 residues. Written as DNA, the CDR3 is TGTGCCAGCAGCCCACCAGGGGGTGGGGGAGATACGCAGTATTTT. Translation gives CASSPPGGGGDTQYF.

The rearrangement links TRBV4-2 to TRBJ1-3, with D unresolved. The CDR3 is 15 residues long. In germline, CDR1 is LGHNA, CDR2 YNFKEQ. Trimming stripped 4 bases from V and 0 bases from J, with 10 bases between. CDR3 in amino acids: CASSRDRPSGNTIYF. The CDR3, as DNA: TGTGCCAGCAGCCGAGACCGGCCCTCTGGAAACACCATATATTTT.

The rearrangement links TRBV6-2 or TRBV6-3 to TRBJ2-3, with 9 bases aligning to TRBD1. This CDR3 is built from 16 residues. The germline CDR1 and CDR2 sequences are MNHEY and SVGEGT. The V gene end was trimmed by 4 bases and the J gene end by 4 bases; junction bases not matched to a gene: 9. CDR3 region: CASSFTPGQGADTQYF. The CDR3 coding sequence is TGTGCCAGCAGTTTTACCCCGGGACAGGGCGCAGATACGCAGTATTTT.

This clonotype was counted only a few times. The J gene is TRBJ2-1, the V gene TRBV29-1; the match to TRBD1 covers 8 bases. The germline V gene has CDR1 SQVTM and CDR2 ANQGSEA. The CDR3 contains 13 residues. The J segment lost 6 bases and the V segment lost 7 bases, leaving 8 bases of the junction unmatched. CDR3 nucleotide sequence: TGCAGCGGCGGAACTGGGACAGGCAATGAGCAGTTCTTC. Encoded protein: CSGGTGTGNEQFF.

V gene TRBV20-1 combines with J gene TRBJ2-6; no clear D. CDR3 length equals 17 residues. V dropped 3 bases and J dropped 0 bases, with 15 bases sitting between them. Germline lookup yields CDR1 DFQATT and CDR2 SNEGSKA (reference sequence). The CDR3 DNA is TGCAGTGCTAGCCTGGTCGGTTCTAGCTCTGGGGCCAACGTCCTGACTTTC. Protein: CSASLVGSSSGANVLTF.

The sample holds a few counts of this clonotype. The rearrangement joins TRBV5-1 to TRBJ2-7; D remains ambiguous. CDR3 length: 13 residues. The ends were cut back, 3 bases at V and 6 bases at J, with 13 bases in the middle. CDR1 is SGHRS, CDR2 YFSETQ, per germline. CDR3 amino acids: CASSWEPRSEQYF. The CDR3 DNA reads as TGCGCCAGCAGCTGGGAACCGAGGAGCGAGCAGTACTTC.

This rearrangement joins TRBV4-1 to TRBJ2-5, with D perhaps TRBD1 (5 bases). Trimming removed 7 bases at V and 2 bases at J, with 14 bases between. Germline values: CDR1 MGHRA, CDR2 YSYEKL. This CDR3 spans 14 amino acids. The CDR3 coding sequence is TGCGCCAGCACGAGAGTTGGGGCACAAGAGACCCAGTACTTC. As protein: CASTRVGAQETQYF.

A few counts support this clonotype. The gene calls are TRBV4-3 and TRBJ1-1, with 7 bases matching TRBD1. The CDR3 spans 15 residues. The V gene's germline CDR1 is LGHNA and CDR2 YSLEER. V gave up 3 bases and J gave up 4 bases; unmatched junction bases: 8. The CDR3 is CASSQRQGGGTEAFF. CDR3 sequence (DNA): TGCGCCAGCAGCCAGAGACAGGGAGGGGGCACTGAAGCTTTCTTT.

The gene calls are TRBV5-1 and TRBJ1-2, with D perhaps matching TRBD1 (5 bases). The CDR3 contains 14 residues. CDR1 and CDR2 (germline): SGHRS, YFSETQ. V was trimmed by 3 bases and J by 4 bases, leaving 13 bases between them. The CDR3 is CASSSDSPVYGYTF. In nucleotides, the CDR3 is TGCGCCAGCAGCTCCGACAGCCCCGTCTATGGCTACACCTTC.

The CDR3 sequence: CSATGGSFTDETQYF. CDR3 coding DNA: TGCAGTGCGACTGGCGGAAGCTTCACGGACGAGACCCAGTACTTC. The V gene is TRBV20-1, the J gene TRBJ2-5, with D hard to call. This CDR3 comprises 15 residues. Germline lookup yields CDR1 DFQATT and CDR2 SNEGSKA (reference sequence). V was trimmed by 6 bases and J by 5 bases, leaving 22 bases between them.